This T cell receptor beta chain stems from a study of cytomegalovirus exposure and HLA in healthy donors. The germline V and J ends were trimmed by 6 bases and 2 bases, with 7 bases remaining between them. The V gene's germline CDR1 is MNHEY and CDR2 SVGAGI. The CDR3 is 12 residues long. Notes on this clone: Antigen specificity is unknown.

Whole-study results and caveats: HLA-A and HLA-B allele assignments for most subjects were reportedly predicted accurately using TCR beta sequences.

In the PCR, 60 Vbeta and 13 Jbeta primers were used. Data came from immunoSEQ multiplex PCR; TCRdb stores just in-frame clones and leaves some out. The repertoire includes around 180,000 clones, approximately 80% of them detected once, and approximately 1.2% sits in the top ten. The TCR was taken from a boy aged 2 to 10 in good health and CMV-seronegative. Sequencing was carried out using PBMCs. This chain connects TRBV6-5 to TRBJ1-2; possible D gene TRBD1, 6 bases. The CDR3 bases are TGTGCCAGCAGACAGGGCAACTATGGCTACACCTTC. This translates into CASRQGNYGYTF.